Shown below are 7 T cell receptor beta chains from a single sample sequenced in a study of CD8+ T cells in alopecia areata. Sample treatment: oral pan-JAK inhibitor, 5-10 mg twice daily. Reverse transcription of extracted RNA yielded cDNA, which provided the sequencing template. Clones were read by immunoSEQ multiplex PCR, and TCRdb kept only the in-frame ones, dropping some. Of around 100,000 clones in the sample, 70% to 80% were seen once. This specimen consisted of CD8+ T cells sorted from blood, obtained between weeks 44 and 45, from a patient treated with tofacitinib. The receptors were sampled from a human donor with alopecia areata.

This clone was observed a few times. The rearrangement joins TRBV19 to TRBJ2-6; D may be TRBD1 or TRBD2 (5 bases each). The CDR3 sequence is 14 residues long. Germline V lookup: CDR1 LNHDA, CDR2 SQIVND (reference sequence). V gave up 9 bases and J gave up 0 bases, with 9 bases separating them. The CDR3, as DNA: TGTGCCAGCGAGGGGCTCTCTGGGGCCAACGTCCTGACTTTC. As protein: CASEGLSGANVLTF.

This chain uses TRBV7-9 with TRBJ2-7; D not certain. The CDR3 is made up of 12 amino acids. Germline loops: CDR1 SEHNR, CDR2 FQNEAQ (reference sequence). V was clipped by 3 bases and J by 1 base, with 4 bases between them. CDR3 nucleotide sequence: TGTGCCAGCAGCTTGGGGTCCTACGAGCAGTACTTC. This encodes CASSLGSYEQYF.

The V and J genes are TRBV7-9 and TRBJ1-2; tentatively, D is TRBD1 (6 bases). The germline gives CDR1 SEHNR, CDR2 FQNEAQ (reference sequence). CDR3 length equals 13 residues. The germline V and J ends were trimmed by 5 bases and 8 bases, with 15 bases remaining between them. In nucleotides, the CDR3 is TGTGCCAGCAGCGTTACACAGGGCTGGGGCTACACCTTC. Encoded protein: CASSVTQGWGYTF. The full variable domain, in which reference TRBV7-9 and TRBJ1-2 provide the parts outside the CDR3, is DTGVSQNPRHKITKRGQNVTFRCDPISEHNRLYWYRQTLGQGPEFLTYFQNEAQLEKSRLLSDRFSAERPKGSFSTLEIQRTEQGDSAMYLCASSVTQGWGYTFGSGTRLTVV.

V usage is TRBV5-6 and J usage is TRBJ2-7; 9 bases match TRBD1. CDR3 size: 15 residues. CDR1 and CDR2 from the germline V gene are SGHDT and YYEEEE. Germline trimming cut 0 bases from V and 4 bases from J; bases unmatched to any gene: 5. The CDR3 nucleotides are TGTGCCAGCAGCTTGGTACAGGGGGCGCCGTACGAGCAGTACTTC. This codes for CASSLVQGAPYEQYF.

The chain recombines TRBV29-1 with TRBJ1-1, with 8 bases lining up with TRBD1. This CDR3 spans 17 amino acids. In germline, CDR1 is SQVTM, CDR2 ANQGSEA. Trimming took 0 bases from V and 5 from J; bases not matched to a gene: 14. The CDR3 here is CSVEEPRQGLIETEAFF. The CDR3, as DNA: TGCAGCGTTGAAGAGCCCCGACAGGGGTTAATTGAAACTGAAGCTTTCTTT.

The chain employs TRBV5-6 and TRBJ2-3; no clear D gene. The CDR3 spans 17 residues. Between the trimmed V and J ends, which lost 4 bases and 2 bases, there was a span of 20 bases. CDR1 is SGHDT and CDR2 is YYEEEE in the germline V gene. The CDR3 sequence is CASSQAVEALFTDTQYF. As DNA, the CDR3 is TGTGCCAGCAGCCAGGCGGTTGAAGCCTTATTCACAGATACGCAGTATTTT.

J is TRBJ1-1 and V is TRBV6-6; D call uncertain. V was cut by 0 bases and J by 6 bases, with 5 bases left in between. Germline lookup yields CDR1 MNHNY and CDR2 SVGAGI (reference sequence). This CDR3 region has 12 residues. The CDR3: CASSYSPPEAFF. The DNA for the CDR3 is TGTGCCAGCAGTTACTCGCCACCTGAAGCTTTCTTT.